The next 19 T cell receptor beta chains were all read from a single sample in a study of blood T cell repertoires in COVID-19 (TCRdb year 2020). The receptor library was made with the immunoSEQ multiplex PCR assay. TCRdb mirrors the immuneACCESS table, restricted to in-frame sequences. Some clones are absent from its copies; in checked studies, under half trace to an unresolved V gene, and the reason for the others is unknown. Counted in this sample were under 45,000 clones; 77% of them appeared once. 25% to 35% of the sample goes to the ten largest clones. Sequenced sample: peripheral blood. These TCRs come from a woman in her seventies with acute or convalescent COVID-19.

This clone was observed a few times. The rearrangement links TRBV30 to TRBJ2-1; no reliable D call. Trimming took 4 bases from V and 7 from J, leaving 14 bases between them. The CDR3 is 13 amino acids. The germline CDR1 and CDR2 sequences are GTSNPN and SVGIG (reference sequence). Here the CDR3 DNA reads TGTGCCTGGACTAGAAAATCGACTAATGAGCAGTTCTTC. It specifies CAWTRKSTNEQFF. The full variable domain, in which reference TRBV30 and TRBJ2-1 provide the parts outside the CDR3, is SQTIHQWPATLVQPVGSPLSLECTVEGTSNPNLYWYRQAAGRGLQLLFYSVGIGQISSEVPQNLSASRPQDRQFILSSKKLLLSDSGFYLCAWTRKSTNEQFFGPGTRLTVL.

This clone was counted only a few times. The chain employs TRBV24-1 and TRBJ1-1; D is perhaps TRBD1 (6 bases). Germline values: CDR1 KGHDR, CDR2 SFDVKD. The CDR3 is 13 residues long. Trimming took 2 bases from V and 11 from J, leaving 14 bases between them. The CDR3 reads CATSDSYRVSAFF. In nucleotides, the CDR3 is TGTGCCACCAGTGATTCCTACAGGGTCTCGGCTTTCTTT.

The chain joins TRBV19 to TRBJ2-3; 7 nucleotides agree with TRBD2. The ends lost 3 bases at V and 3 bases at J; junction bases unmatched: 3. Germline values: CDR1 LNHDA, CDR2 SQIVND (reference sequence). The CDR3 is made up of 14 amino acids. CDR3 amino acids: CASSIREGTDTQYF. CDR3 DNA: TGTGCCAGTAGTATCAGGGAGGGTACAGATACGCAGTATTTT.

V gene TRBV24-1 combines with J gene TRBJ2-2; a possible D gene is TRBD2 (5 bases). CDR3 length: 15 residues. V lost 7 bases, J lost 5 bases, and 16 bases lay in between. Germline CDR1 KGHDR, CDR2 SFDVKD. CDR3 in amino acids: CATSPANRGTGELFF. The CDR3 bases are TGTGCCACCAGCCCGGCCAACAGAGGGACCGGGGAGCTGTTTTTT.

The genes are TRBV28 and TRBJ1-5; TRBD1 matches at 7 bases. The trim removed 5 bases at V and 4 bases at J, leaving 8 bases unmatched. CDR1 MDHEN and CDR2 SYDVKM come from the germline V gene. The CDR3 totals 15 residues. CDR3 sequence (DNA): TGTGCCAGCAGTGGACTTCCGGGACAGAATCAGCCCCAGCATTTT. The encoded protein is CASSGLPGQNQPQHF. Full variable domain (remainder filled in from reference TRBV28 and TRBJ1-5): DVKVTQSSRYLVKRTGEKVFLECVQDMDHENMFWYRQDPGLGLRLIYFSYDVKMKEKGDIPEGYSVSREKKERFSLILESASTNQTSMYLCASSGLPGQNQPQHFGDGTRLSIL.

This chain links TRBV9 with TRBJ2-5; D possibly corresponds to TRBD2 (5 bases). V was clipped by 0 bases and J by 9 bases, with 18 bases between them. The CDR3 contains 15 residues. Germline V gives CDR1 SGDLS, CDR2 YYNGEE. This CDR3 is CASSVEGSGVRPQYF. In DNA form, the CDR3 reads TGTGCCAGCAGCGTAGAAGGCAGCGGCGTGAGGCCCCAGTACTTC.

The V call is TRBV9, the J call TRBJ2-3; D is ambiguous. The V end was cut by 0 bases, the J end by 2 bases, with 10 bases between. Germline V gene sequence: CDR1 SGDLS, CDR2 YYNGEE. CDR3 length: 15 residues. CDR3 DNA: TGTGCCAGCAGCGTAGGGGCAGCATACACAGATACGCAGTATTTT. Amino acid sequence: CASSVGAAYTDTQYF.

This rearrangement joins TRBV19 to TRBJ2-2, with D possibly being TRBD2 (5 bases). Germline V gives CDR1 LNHDA, CDR2 SQIVND (reference sequence). V was shortened by 1 base and J by 3 bases, with 9 bases between the two germline ends. The length of the CDR3 is 15 residues. Written as DNA, the CDR3 is TGTGCCAGTAGTATAGCGGGAAGCCACACCGGGGAGCTGTTTTTT. This encodes CASSIAGSHTGELFF.

The chain is built from TRBV25-1 and TRBJ2-2; D unclear. The V end lost 4 bases, the J end lost 5 bases, and 11 bases lay between the germline ends. Germline V CDR1 and CDR2: MGHDK, SYGVNS. The CDR3 spans 14 residues. The CDR3: CASSGLHETGELFF. As DNA, the CDR3 is TGTGCCAGCAGTGGACTCCACGAAACCGGGGAGCTGTTTTTT.

CDR3 nucleotide sequence: TGTGCCAGCAGCTTAAGGCAGGGGGCGGTGAACACTGAAGCTTTCTTT. As protein: CASSLRQGAVNTEAFF. This chain links TRBV7-9 with TRBJ1-1, with 8 nucleotides matching TRBD1. V trimming: 2 bases; J trimming: 0 bases; junction bases outside the gene matches: 5. This CDR3 spans 16 amino acids. The germline V gene encodes CDR1 SEHNR and CDR2 FQNEAQ (reference sequence).

The chain uses TRBV6-2 or TRBV6-3 and TRBJ2-3; 11 bases align to TRBD2. The CDR3 contains 18 residues. The V segment lost 5 bases and the J segment 4 bases; nucleotides outside the gene matches: 14. Germline V gene sequence: CDR1 MNHEY, CDR2 SVGEGT. CDR3 bases: TGTGCCAGCAGTAAAATAAGAAATAGCGGGGGGGCCGCAGATACGCAGTATTTT. Translating it yields CASSKIRNSGGAADTQYF.

This clone came up once. The genes are TRBV6-5 and TRBJ1-1; no clear D gene. With 4 bases removed from V and 0 bases from J, the gap between germline ends came to 9 bases. CDR1 MNHEY and CDR2 SVGAGI come from the germline V gene. The length of the CDR3 is 14 residues. The CDR3 DNA sequence: TGTGCCAGCAGTTCTCCGGGGTTGAACACTGAAGCTTTCTTT. Translating it yields CASSSPGLNTEAFF.

In DNA, the CDR3 is TGCGCCAGCAGCGAGACAGGGGGCCAGATGAACACTGAAGCTTTCTTT. It specifies CASSETGGQMNTEAFF. The V call is TRBV5-1, the J call TRBJ1-1; TRBD1 agrees at 10 bases. V dropped 4 bases and J dropped 0; count of bases not matched to a gene: 6. The CDR3 runs to 16 residues. From germline, CDR1 is SGHRS and CDR2 YFSETQ. Full variable domain (rest looked up from reference TRBV5-1 and TRBJ1-1): KAGVTQTPRYLIKTRGQQVTLSCSPISGHRSVSWYQQTPGQGLQFLFEYFSETQRNKGNFPGRFSGRQFSNSRSEMNVSTLELGDSALYLCASSETGGQMNTEAFFGQGTRLTVV.

Only a few counts were recorded for this clone. The rearrangement links TRBV5-1 to TRBJ2-1; possible D gene TRBD2, 5 bases. Trimming pared 5 bases from V and 5 bases from J, leaving 5 bases between. The CDR3 loop spans 11 amino acids. The germline CDR1 and CDR2 sequences are SGHRS and YFSETQ. As DNA, the CDR3 is TGCGCCAGCAGGAGGGACAATGAGCAGTTCTTC. Protein sequence: CASRRDNEQFF.

This chain links TRBV27 with TRBJ2-1; 12 bases map to TRBD2. The germline CDR1 and CDR2 sequences are MNHEY and SMNVEV (reference sequence). Trimming cost V 2 bases and J 4 bases; bases outside gene matches: 9. The CDR3 contains 18 residues. DNA for the CDR3: TGTGCCAGCAGTTTAATAAAACCGGGGACTAGCGGGTACAATGAGCAGTTCTTC. Its translation: CASSLIKPGTSGYNEQFF.

The chain is built from TRBV4-3 and TRBJ2-6; D may be TRBD1 (5 bases). The CDR3 is 22 residues long. V lost 0 bases to trimming and J lost 0 bases, with 24 bases between them. Per germline, CDR1 LGHNA and CDR2 YSLEER. The chain's CDR3 is CASSQDDLLGPGKFSGANVLTF. CDR3 DNA: TGCGCCAGCAGCCAAGATGACCTCCTGGGGCCAGGGAAATTCTCTGGGGCCAACGTCCTGACTTTC.

The chain is built from TRBV7-2 and TRBJ1-6, with a weak D call TRBD1 (5 bases). The germline V and J ends were trimmed by 5 bases and 9 bases, with 20 bases remaining between them. The V gene's germline CDR1 is SGHTA and CDR2 FQGNSA. The CDR3 extends over 16 amino acids. CDR3 loop: CASSPVARGKISPLHF. CDR3 nucleotide sequence: TGTGCCAGCAGCCCAGTGGCAAGGGGAAAAATTTCACCCCTCCACTTT.

This chain joins TRBV27 and TRBJ1-4, with D perhaps TRBD1 (5 bases). Germline CDR1 and CDR2: MNHEY and SMNVEV (reference sequence). V was cut by 8 bases and J by 7 bases, with 14 bases left in between. The CDR3 consists of 13 residues. CDR3 amino acids: CASGGALGEKLFF. CDR3 coding DNA: TGTGCCAGCGGAGGGGCGCTTGGTGAAAAACTGTTTTTT.

V and J are TRBV10-3 and TRBJ2-3; 10 bases fit TRBD1. V lost 0 bases to trimming and J lost 1 base; unmatched junction nucleotides: 1. This CDR3 is 16 amino acids long. CDR1 and CDR2 (germline): ENHRY, SYGVKD. Written as DNA, the CDR3 is TGTGCCATCAGTGAGTCCGGGACAGGGGGCACAGATACGCAGTATTTT. It codes for CAISESGTGGTDTQYF.